The following is a TCR beta chain sequence with its context. These data originate in a study of blood T cell repertoires in COVID-19. Overall study: Nucleic acid was either cDNA or gDNA, and it came from T cells, B-cell-depleted T cells, or PBMCs.

The data were produced by immunoSEQ multiplex PCR, yet TCRdb's version contains in-frame clones alone and is incomplete. The data contain approximately 290,000 clones, 75% to 90% of them singletons. Germline-derived CDR1 and CDR2 are KGHSH and LQKENI. The CDR3 is 15 residues long. The V and J ends lost 3 bases and 6 bases respectively, with 17 bases between them. Specimen: peripheral blood. This chain links TRBV18 with TRBJ1-2; D is perhaps TRBD1 (5 bases). This receptor was obtained from a man in his thirties or forties with acute or convalescent COVID-19. CDR3 coding DNA: TGTGCCAGCTCACCTCACGGAGGGGTGAAGGATGGCTACACCTTC. Amino acids: CASSPHGGVKDGYTF.